The 23 T cell receptor beta chains reported below all come from one sample, sequenced in a study of cytomegalovirus exposure and HLA in healthy donors. 13 Jbeta primers and 60 Vbeta primers were used for the PCR. Here immunoSEQ multiplex PCR was the method, and the copy in TCRdb shows in-frame clones only, minus some. The repertoire holds 90,000 to 110,000 clones, nearly 85% seen once, with roughly 6.1% in the top ten. The sample comprised PBMCs. Receptors originate from a man between 18 and 29 years old in good health and CMV-seronegative.

The CDR3 DNA is TGTGCCAGCAGCCTTGACAGGGGGGCCCCCTGGGAGCAGTACTTC. It yields the protein CASSLDRGAPWEQYF. The rearrangement uses TRBV7-9 and TRBJ2-7; 9 bases agree with TRBD1. This CDR3 has 15 amino acids. Germline CDR1 reads SEHNR; CDR2 reads FQNEAQ (reference sequence). J lost 7 bases, V lost 5 bases, and 12 bases had no gene match.

This clone has just a few counts. The chain uses TRBV7-2 and TRBJ2-5; 9 bases agree with TRBD2. The CDR3 totals 15 residues. V lost 1 base, J lost 4 bases, and 4 bases stayed unmatched. Germline V gene lookup returns CDR1 SGHTA and CDR2 FQGNSA. This CDR3 is CASSLGLAGRETQYF. The CDR3 coding sequence is TGTGCCAGCAGCTTAGGCCTAGCGGGGCGAGAGACCCAGTACTTC. Using reference TRBV7-2 and TRBJ2-5 for the parts outside the CDR3, the full variable domain is GAGVSQSPSNKVTEKGKDVELRCDPISGHTALYWYRQSLGQGLEFLIYFQGNSAPDKSGLPSDRFSAERTGGSVSTLTIQRTQQEDSAVYLCASSLGLAGRETQYFGPGTRLLVL.

This rearrangement joins TRBV6-4 to TRBJ2-1; D unresolved. The germline V gene encodes CDR1 MRHNA and CDR2 SNTAGT. V gave up 5 bases and J gave up 6 bases, with 11 bases separating them. The CDR3 totals 13 residues. The CDR3 bases are TGTGCCAGCAGTCAGGCGCACAGCAATGAGCAGTTCTTC. Translated, it gives CASSQAHSNEQFF.

The CDR3 here is CASSLGTVGSGYTF. In DNA form, the CDR3 reads TGTGCCAGCAGTTTGGGGACAGTAGGTAGTGGCTACACCTTC. The chain has TRBV28 and TRBJ1-2, with 7 positions matching TRBD1. The CDR3 covers 14 residues. Germline V gene data show CDR1 as MDHEN and CDR2 as SYDVKM. V lost 3 bases and J lost 7; bases outside the gene matches: 8.

This chain connects TRBV19 to TRBJ1-2; D may be TRBD1 (6 bases). Trimming took off 7 bases at V and 6 bases at J, with 12 bases between the two ends. The CDR3 spans 12 residues. The germline gives CDR1 LNHDA, CDR2 SQIVND (reference sequence). The CDR3 DNA reads TGTGCCAGTAAGGGACAAGAGCATGGCTACACCTTC. As protein: CASKGQEHGYTF.

This clone was detected only a few times. The genes are TRBV19 and TRBJ1-1, with 7 positions matching TRBD1. The trim removed 5 bases at V and 4 bases at J, leaving 4 bases unmatched. The germline gives CDR1 LNHDA, CDR2 SQIVND (reference sequence). CDR3 length: 13 residues. DNA for the CDR3: TGTGCCAGTAGTCAACAGGGGACCACTGAAGCTTTCTTT. Protein: CASSQQGTTEAFF.

The chain recombines TRBV7-2 with TRBJ1-2; D gene ambiguous. V shed 4 bases and J shed 3 bases, with 12 bases lying between them. Germline V gives CDR1 SGHTA, CDR2 FQGNSA. This CDR3 comprises 14 residues. As DNA, the CDR3 is TGTGCCAGCAGCTCCCATTCGAGGGACTATGGCTACACCTTC. Protein: CASSSHSRDYGYTF.

The rearrangement joins TRBV10-3 to TRBJ2-1, with 11 bases aligning to TRBD2. This CDR3 region has 16 residues. Germline CDR1 ENHRY, CDR2 SYGVKD. The V gene end was trimmed by 3 bases and the J gene end by 9 bases; junction bases not matched to a gene: 10. DNA for the CDR3: TGTGCCATCAGTGACCTTAGCGGGAGGGCCGGTGGTGAGCAGTTCTTC. This gives the protein CAISDLSGRAGGEQFF.

This clone was counted once. The J gene is TRBJ2-7, the V gene TRBV28; the match to TRBD1 covers 12 bases. Trimming removed 11 bases from V and 3 bases from J; junction bases left unmatched: 5. CDR3 size: 13 residues. Looked up from germline, CDR1 is MDHEN and CDR2 is SYDVKM. CDR3 region: CAGGTGGIYEQYF. CDR3 bases: TGTGCCGGAGGGACAGGGGGCATCTACGAGCAGTACTTC.

The gene calls are TRBV6-5 and TRBJ2-7, with D tentatively TRBD2 (6 bases). From germline, CDR1 is MNHEY and CDR2 SVGAGI. Trimming stripped 4 bases from V and 7 bases from J, with 20 bases between. The CDR3 has 15 amino acids. CDR3 in amino acids: CASSSLVQAGGEQYF. The CDR3 nucleotides read TGTGCCAGCAGTTCCCTGGTACAGGCAGGAGGGGAGCAGTACTTC.

The genes are TRBV11-2 and TRBJ1-2; 9 nucleotides match TRBD1. The CDR3 consists of 11 residues. V lost 7 bases, J lost 8 bases, and 2 bases stayed unmatched. CDR1 and CDR2 from the germline V gene are SGHAT and FQNNGV. CDR3 sequence: CASTTGGGYTF. The CDR3 DNA follows: TGTGCCAGCACGACAGGGGGAGGCTACACCTTC.

The V gene is TRBV5-1, the J gene TRBJ1-3; no firm D call. Trimming pared 2 bases from V and 5 bases from J, leaving 14 bases between. The CDR3 length is 15 residues. Germline V CDR1 and CDR2: SGHRS, YFSETQ. The CDR3 sequence is CASSLHTEERNTIYF. The CDR3 DNA reads TGCGCCAGCAGCTTACATACGGAGGAAAGAAACACCATATATTTT.

Of note for this clone: Other DNA sequences in this sample translate to the same CDR3. V is TRBV7-9 and J is TRBJ1-1, with D possibly being TRBD1 (5 bases). There are 15 residues in the CDR3. Looked up from germline, CDR1 is SEHNR and CDR2 is FQNEAQ (reference sequence). Trimming took off 0 bases at V and 3 bases at J, with 11 bases between the two ends. CDR3 sequence: CASSLAGGEDTEAFF. DNA of the CDR3: TGTGCCAGCAGCTTAGCTGGAGGGGAGGACACTGAAGCTTTCTTT.

The chain carries TRBV9 and TRBJ2-3; D might be TRBD2 (5 bases). This CDR3 is built from 17 residues. V was pared by 3 bases and J by 2 bases, with 19 bases between. The germline V gene has CDR1 SGDLS and CDR2 YYNGEE. This chain's CDR3 is CASSEGPAGEITDTQYF. CDR3 DNA: TGTGCCAGCAGCGAGGGTCCAGCCGGGGAGATCACAGATACGCAGTATTTT.

This clone was seen more than once but under ten times. The chain combines TRBV4-3 with TRBJ1-1, with unresolved D. V gave up 3 bases and J gave up 4 bases, with 9 bases separating them. Looked up from germline, CDR1 is LGHNA and CDR2 is YSLEER. The CDR3 loop spans 13 amino acids. The CDR3 region has the DNA TGCGCCAGCAGCCAGGACTGGGGCACTGAAGCTTTCTTT. The encoded protein is CASSQDWGTEAFF.

A single count supports this clone. V gene TRBV9 combines with J gene TRBJ2-1, with a tentative D call TRBD2 (5 bases). The V end was cut by 5 bases, the J end by 3 bases, with 12 bases between. The CDR3 contains 14 residues. Germline V gives CDR1 SGDLS, CDR2 YYNGEE. The DNA of the CDR3 is TGTGCCAGCAGTGCACGTAGCGACTACAATGAGCAGTTCTTC. This sequence encodes CASSARSDYNEQFF.

J is TRBJ1-2 and V is TRBV11-1; D unresolved. The germline V gene encodes CDR1 SGHAT and CDR2 FQDESV (reference sequence). The CDR3 spans 13 residues. V lost 5 bases to trimming and J lost 1 base, with 8 bases between them. CDR3 sequence reads: CASSLSVNYGYTF. CDR3 DNA sequence: TGTGCCAGCAGCCTCAGTGTTAACTATGGCTACACCTTC.

V gene TRBV6-6 combines with J gene TRBJ2-5, with D unresolved. V was cut by 7 bases and J by 0 bases, with 9 bases left in between. Germline V lookup: CDR1 MNHNY, CDR2 SVGAGI (reference sequence). The CDR3 has 13 residues. CDR3 nucleotide sequence: TGTGCCAGCAATTCCGGTAACCAAGAGACCCAGTACTTC. Translated: CASNSGNQETQYF.

This clone was counted a few times. This chain joins TRBV4-1 and TRBJ2-1; 10 positions match TRBD2. CDR1 and CDR2 from the germline V gene are MGHRA and YSYEKL. V trimming: 2 bases; J trimming: 4 bases; junction bases outside the gene matches: 2. The CDR3 extends over 15 amino acids. CDR3 loop: CASSQLAGEYNEQFF. The CDR3 bases are TGCGCCAGCAGCCAACTAGCGGGAGAGTACAATGAGCAGTTCTTC.

The chain joins TRBV28 to TRBJ1-4; 8 bases are shared with TRBD1. V shed 3 bases and J 7 bases; nucleotides not matched to a gene: 7. CDR3 length equals 15 residues. Germline V CDR1 and CDR2: MDHEN, SYDVKM. DNA for the CDR3: TGTGCCAGCAGTTTGACTGGACAGGGAGGTGAAAAACTGTTTTTT. Protein sequence: CASSLTGQGGEKLFF.

The V call is TRBV27, the J call TRBJ1-5, with 8 bases that match TRBD1. The CDR3 is 14 residues long. Germline V gives CDR1 MNHEY, CDR2 SMNVEV (reference sequence). V was pared by 5 bases and J by 5 bases, with 5 bases of the junction left unmatched. The CDR3 loop reads CASSANRGDQPQHF. The CDR3 DNA reads as TGTGCCAGCAGTGCCAACAGGGGGGATCAGCCCCAGCATTTT.

A note on this clone: This same CDR3 is encoded by further DNA sequences in the sample. V gene TRBV27 combines with J gene TRBJ2-2; D gene ambiguous. This CDR3 is 12 amino acids long. Germline V gene lookup returns CDR1 MNHEY and CDR2 SMNVEV (reference sequence). V was pared by 5 bases and J by 7 bases, with 8 bases between. CDR3 DNA: TGTGCCAGCAGTAGACTGGGCGGGGAGCTGTTTTTT. Its translation: CASSRLGGELFF.

This clone has only one observation. The chain employs TRBV6-5 and TRBJ2-5, with 11 bases that match TRBD2. The CDR3 spans 14 residues. Trimming at V came to 11 bases and at J to 3 bases, leaving 8 bases not matched to a gene. In germline, CDR1 is MNHEY, CDR2 SVGAGI. Here the CDR3 reads CASLRGLAEETQYF. As DNA, the CDR3 is TGTGCCTCCTTACGGGGACTAGCGGAAGAGACCCAGTACTTC.